A selection of T cell receptor beta chains follows, all from one sample in a study of shared clonotypes between healthy human individuals. Profiling relied on immunoSEQ multiplex PCR, and the TCRdb table lists in-frame clones only, not all of them. This sample has roughly 2.1 million clones; 93% occur once, and the top ten carry roughly 1.8%. Specimen: naive CD8+ T cells from PBMCs. The receptors stem from a man between 18 and 35 years old in good health. Some clones in this sample may be carry-over from other donors' samples. CDR3s include the opening cysteine and the closing phenylalanine or tryptophan. A D gene is named only where the DNA matches it firmly. Rows give clone size only sometimes, using once, few, many, or a class for an expanded clone.

TRBJ1-2	once	TRBV7-9	.	TGTGCCAGCAGCGCGGGTGTGAGTCCCTATGGCTACACCTTC	CASSAGVSPYGYTF
TRBJ2-1	.	TRBV7-8	.	TGTGCCAGCAGCTTATACCCCCGCTATGAGCAGTTCTTC	CASSLYPRYEQFF
TRBJ2-7	.	TRBV16	TRBD1	TGTGCCAGCAGCCAAGACACAGGGGTACTCTACGAGCAGTACTTC	CASSQDTGVLYEQYF
TRBJ2-5	.	TRBV12-5	.	TGTGCTAGTGGGCCTGGACAGACTAACCAAGAGACCCAGTACTTC	CASGPGQTNQETQYF
TRBJ2-7	once	TRBV6-1	.	TGTGCCAGCTGGGGGTGGGAGGACGACTACGAGCAGTACTTC	CASWGWEDDYEQYF
TRBJ2-7	.	TRBV2	TRBD2	TGTGCCAGCAGTGAAGCGCTTGTGGGGGAGGGCCCCTACGAGCAGTACTTC	CASSEALVGEGPYEQYF
TRBJ2-7	.	TRBV13	TRBD1	TGTGCCACCCAGGTAGGGCAGGGGGCGATCGAGCAGTACTTC	CATQVGQGAIEQYF
TRBJ2-1	.	TRBV10-3	TRBD2	TGTGCCATCAGTGGCTTCCTGACTAGCGGGAATGCGTTCGATGAGCAGTTCTTC	CAISGFLTSGNAFDEQFF
TRBJ2-7	.	TRBV2	TRBD2	TGTGCCAGCAGTGAATATTGGACTAGCGGGGCCTACGAGCAGTACTTC	CASSEYWTSGAYEQYF
TRBJ2-2	.	TRBV4-1	.	TGCGCCAGCAGCCACGATCCCGGGACACCGAACACCGGGGAGCTGTTTTTT	CASSHDPGTPNTGELFF
TRBJ1-5	.	TRBV7-9	.	TGTGCCAGCGGGTTTAGCAATCAGCCCCAGCATTTT	CASGFSNQPQHF
TRBJ1-4	.	TRBV7-9	.	TGTGCCAGCAGCTTAGGAGTTTCTAATGAAAAACTGTTTTTT	CASSLGVSNEKLFF
TRBJ2-7	once	TRBV12-5	.	TGTGCTAGTGGTCCCTCACGCGACGAGCAGTACTTC	CASGPSRDEQYF
TRBJ2-2	.	TRBV10-3	TRBD2	TGTGCCATCGGACCGGGGACTAGCGTGACCGGGGAGCTGTTTTTT	CAIGPGTSVTGELFF
TRBJ1-1	few	TRBV28	.	TGTGCCAGCAGTTTAATAGGGGCCACTGAAGCTTTCTTT	CASSLIGATEAFF
TRBJ2-5	.	TRBV5-1	TRBD2	TGCGCCAGCAGCTTGGCGGGAGGGGAAGAGACCCAGTACTTC	CASSLAGGEETQYF
TRBJ1-4	.	TRBV4-1	.	TGCGCCAGCAGTGACGCGGCAGGCGATGAAAAACTGTTTTTT	CASSDAAGDEKLFF
TRBJ2-2	.	TRBV28	.	TGTGCCAGCAGTTTGGGCCCCGGGGGCACCGGGGAGCTGTTTTTT	CASSLGPGGTGELFF
TRBJ1-4	.	TRBV7-2	TRBD1	TGTGCCAGCAGCTTGGACAGGGGGCAGGGGGAAAAACTGTTTTTT	CASSLDRGQGEKLFF
TRBJ2-1	.	TRBV7-9	TRBD2	TGTGCCAGCACCGTGGGACTAGCGGTCTACAATGAGCAGTTCTTC	CASTVGLAVYNEQFF
TRBJ2-2	.	TRBV19	.	TGTGCCAGTAGCGGAGCGGAGAACACCGGGGAGCTGTTTTTT	CASSGAENTGELFF
TRBJ2-7	.	TRBV28	TRBD2	TGTGCCAGCAGTCCCCCGAGCGGGGGCGGCTCCTACGAGCAGTACTTC	CASSPPSGGGSYEQYF
TRBJ1-2	.	TRBV27	TRBD1	TGTGCCAGCAGTTGGGGACAGGGATCTTATGGCTACACCTTC	CASSWGQGSYGYTF
TRBJ1-1	.	TRBV5-1	.	TGCGCCAGCAGCTTGGCGGGGGGCAACACTGAAGCTTTCTTT	CASSLAGGNTEAFF
TRBJ2-7	.	TRBV10-2	.	TGCGCCAGCAGGGTTGGCTCCTACGAGCAGTACTTC	CASRVGSYEQYF
TRBJ2-7	.	TRBV4-2	.	TGTGCCAGCAGCCAAGGTAGGGACGTCTCCTACGAGCAGTACTTC	CASSQGRDVSYEQYF
TRBJ2-3	.	TRBV25-1	TRBD1	TGTGCCAGCACAGAACAGGGGGCCGTAGATACGCAGTATTTT	CASTEQGAVDTQYF
TRBJ2-1	.	TRBV2	TRBD2	TGTGCCAGCACACTAGCGGGAGGCTCCTACAATGAGCAGTTCTTC	CASTLAGGSYNEQFF
TRBJ2-3	.	TRBV30	.	TGTGTCTGGGAAGGGTTGGATACGCAGTATTTT	CVWEGLDTQYF
TRBJ2-7	.	TRBV27	TRBD2	TGTGCCAGCTCCTATAGCGGGGGGTACGAGCAGTACTTC	CASSYSGGYEQYF
TRBJ2-1	few	TRBV4-2	.	TGTGCCAGCAGCGAGACCAGAAGCTACAATGAGCAGTTCTTC	CASSETRSYNEQFF
TRBJ2-1	.	TRBV5-1	.	TGCGCCAGCAGCTTGGTGGGGGGGCCCTACAATGAGCAGTTCTTC	CASSLVGGPYNEQFF
TRBJ2-2	.	TRBV4-2	.	TGTGCCAGCAGCCAAGACCTACTCCCTTCTTTGGCGAACACCGGGGAGCTGTTTTTT	CASSQDLLPSLANTGELFF
TRBJ2-2	.	TRBV4-3	TRBD2	TGCGCCAGCAGCCAAGTCTTCGGATGGCTAGCGGGATCGAACACCGGGGAGCTGTTTTTT	CASSQVFGWLAGSNTGELFF
TRBJ2-5	once	TRBV9	TRBD1	TGTGCCAGCAGCGTTCCCGGGACAGGGTACCAAGAGACCCAGTACTTC	CASSVPGTGYQETQYF
TRBJ1-1	once	TRBV5-6	TRBD1	TGTGCCAGCAGCTTACGAGACAGGGTGTTGAACACTGAAGCTTTCTTT	CASSLRDRVLNTEAFF
TRBJ2-7	.	TRBV7-9	.	TGTGCCAGCAGCACCACTAGTAACGAGCAGTACTTC	CASSTTSNEQYF
TRBJ2-7	once	TRBV29-1	TRBD1	TGCAGCGTGGGGACAGGGGGCTCCTACGAGCAGTACTTC	CSVGTGGSYEQYF
TRBJ2-2	.	TRBV6-6	TRBD2	TGTGCCAGCTGGGGGGGGAACACCGGGGAGCTGTTTTTT	CASWGGNTGELFF
TRBJ1-1	few	TRBV30	TRBD1	TGTGGGACAGGGAGCAAAGGAGGCGCTTTCTTT	CGTGSKGGAFF
TRBJ2-7	.	TRBV7-2	.	TGTGCCAGCAGTCGACGTCGGTTTGACTACGAGCAGTACTTC	CASSRRRFDYEQYF
TRBJ1-2	.	TRBV25-1	.	TGTGCCAGCAATGAGGGGGCTAACTATGGCTACACCTTC	CASNEGANYGYTF
TRBJ2-1	.	TRBV19	.	TGTGCCAGTGCCAAGAGTCTAGGGAATGAGCAGTTCTTC	CASAKSLGNEQFF
TRBJ2-2	.	TRBV11-2	TRBD2	TGTGCCAGCACCTCTTTTAAGCGGGAAAACACCGGGGAGCTGTTTTTT	CASTSFKRENTGELFF
TRBJ1-4	.	TRBV7-9	.	TGTGCCAGCAGCTCGAACCTGGGTGAAAAACTGTTTTTT	CASSSNLGEKLFF
TRBJ2-7	.	TRBV9	TRBD1	TGTGCCAGCAGCGTAGCAGGGACAGGGACCTCCTACGAGCAGTACTTC	CASSVAGTGTSYEQYF
TRBJ1-5	.	TRBV28	.	TGTGCCAGCAGTTTAGAGGGAAATGGTCAGCCCCAGCATTTT	CASSLEGNGQPQHF
TRBJ2-1	.	TRBV27	TRBD2	TGTGCCAGCAGTTTTCATCCAGCGGGAGACAATGAGCAGTTCTTC	CASSFHPAGDNEQFF
TRBJ2-1	.	TRBV7-9	.	TGTGCCAGCAGCCCTCCCGCCGCCAATGAGCAGTTCTTC	CASSPPAANEQFF
TRBJ2-7	.	TRBV27	.	TGTGCCAGCAGTTTAGATGGGGACTACGAGCAGTACTTC	CASSLDGDYEQYF
TRBJ1-4	.	TRBV4-1	.	TGCGCCAGCAGCCAAAACCCACCAGGGACTCTGCGGGAAAAACTGTTTTTT	CASSQNPPGTLREKLFF
TRBJ2-5	.	TRBV9	.	TGTGCCAGCAGCGTATCAGGAGGTGCAGGGGAGACCCAGTACTTC	CASSVSGGAGETQYF
TRBJ2-2	few	TRBV20-1	.	TGCAGTGCTAGATGGGGCGGGGAGCTGTTTTTT	CSARWGGELFF
TRBJ2-7	.	TRBV20-1	.	TGCAGTGCTAGAGTCCGTTACGAGCAGTACTTC	CSARVRYEQYF
TRBJ1-3	once	TRBV7-9	.	TGTGCCAGCACCTTGGAGACACGCAACACCATATATTTT	CASTLETRNTIYF
TRBJ2-1	.	TRBV7-9	TRBD1	TGTGCCAGCAGCTGGCCGCGGACAGGGGATTTCAATGAGCAGTTCTTC	CASSWPRTGDFNEQFF
TRBJ2-1	.	TRBV5-4	TRBD2	TGTGCCAGCAGCTTCCGGGGGGGCAATGAGCAGTTCTTC	CASSFRGGNEQFF
TRBJ2-7	.	TRBV18	TRBD2	TGTGCCAGCTCACCCCCCGGGGTAGCGGGATCCTACGAGCAGTACTTC	CASSPPGVAGSYEQYF
TRBJ2-2	.	TRBV7-9	.	TGTGCCAGCAGCCTACGCCTTGGACCCACGAGAACCGGGGAGCTGTTTTTT	CASSLRLGPTRTGELFF